This is a list of T cell receptor beta chains from one sample in a study of cytomegalovirus exposure and HLA in healthy donors. Measured with immunoSEQ multiplex PCR; TCRdb has only the in-frame clones, and not every one. Of around 70,000 clones in the sample, 78% were seen once. The sequenced material came from PBMCs. The receptors come from a woman in her thirties or forties in good health and CMV-seropositive. The CDR3 runs from the conserved cysteine through the conserved F or W. A D gene is named only where the DNA matches it firmly. Part of the rows lack a size; the others show once, few, many or a class for expanded clones.

NA	NA	TRBV6-1	TRBJ2-7	CASTSRWTYEQYF
NA	NA	TRBV4-1	TRBJ1-1	CASSQVGRGDTEAFF
TRBD1	NA	TRBV6-1	TRBJ2-2	CATGAGGNTGELFF
TRBD1	NA	TRBV29-1	TRBJ2-7	CSVGTGAATGEQYF
NA	NA	TRBV10-3	TRBJ1-1	CAISVRPGTTEAFF
NA	NA	TRBV18	TRBJ1-1	CASSPRTENTEAFF
NA	NA	TRBV2	TRBJ2-7	CASSPGYEQYF
NA	once	TRBV4-1	TRBJ1-5	CASSLDSYNQPQHF
NA	NA	TRBV28	TRBJ2-3	CASSLTGPPGVSDTQYF
TRBD2	once	TRBV7-2	TRBJ2-7	CASSPGGGRVGFYEQYF
NA	once	TRBV7-9	TRBJ1-5	CASSLVSQPQHF
NA	NA	TRBV4-3	TRBJ2-1	CASSRGRQAALNEQFF
NA	NA	TRBV27	TRBJ1-2	CASSLSGFGNYGYTF
NA	NA	TRBV2	TRBJ2-5	CASRDNQETQYF
NA	NA	TRBV27	TRBJ1-5	CASSSNPMGGQNF
NA	NA	TRBV19	NA	CASSISPYYEQYF
NA	NA	TRBV7-3	TRBJ1-1	CASSPGGNTEAFF
NA	NA	TRBV7-9	TRBJ2-7	CASSPWASGSEQYF
NA	NA	TRBV29-1	TRBJ1-1	CSADRTFQDTEAFF
TRBD1	NA	TRBV7-9	TRBJ1-3	CASSLDRGHGNTIYF
TRBD1	NA	TRBV7-3	TRBJ1-1	CASSPIGQGGTEAFF
TRBD2	NA	TRBV6-4	TRBJ2-7	CASSEELAGGYEQYF
NA	NA	TRBV7-2	TRBJ1-6	CASSFHPQGTSPLHF
TRBD1	NA	TRBV6-1	TRBJ1-2	CASSERGLSGYTF
TRBD1	NA	TRBV28	TRBJ2-7	CASSRQGASLRNEQYF
TRBD2	NA	TRBV6-1	TRBJ2-1	CASSPSGGRYNEQFF
NA	NA	TRBV5-4	TRBJ2-2	CASSLRGRSGELFF
TRBD2	NA	TRBV5-4	TRBJ2-3	CASSQESGGGAADTQYF
NA	NA	TRBV4-2	TRBJ1-4	CASSQDPVATNEKLFF
TRBD1	NA	TRBV18	TRBJ1-1	CASSPNWDSEAFF
TRBD1	NA	TRBV30	TRBJ1-4	CAWAGQTNEKLFF
NA	NA	TRBV19	TRBJ1-1	CASSEGRDTEAFF
TRBD2	NA	TRBV19	TRBJ2-2	CASSALAGGITGELFF
TRBD1	few	TRBV19	TRBJ1-5	CASSTRTGNSNQPQHF
TRBD1	NA	TRBV28	TRBJ2-3	CASSLPDRDRDTQYF
NA	NA	TRBV6-8	TRBJ2-2	CASSKESGTGELFF
NA	NA	TRBV10-3	TRBJ1-2	CAISASTEANYGYTF
NA	few	TRBV6-1	TRBJ2-2	CASSVSGRSGELFF
TRBD1	NA	TRBV28	TRBJ1-6	CASSSGQGTRSSYNSPLHF